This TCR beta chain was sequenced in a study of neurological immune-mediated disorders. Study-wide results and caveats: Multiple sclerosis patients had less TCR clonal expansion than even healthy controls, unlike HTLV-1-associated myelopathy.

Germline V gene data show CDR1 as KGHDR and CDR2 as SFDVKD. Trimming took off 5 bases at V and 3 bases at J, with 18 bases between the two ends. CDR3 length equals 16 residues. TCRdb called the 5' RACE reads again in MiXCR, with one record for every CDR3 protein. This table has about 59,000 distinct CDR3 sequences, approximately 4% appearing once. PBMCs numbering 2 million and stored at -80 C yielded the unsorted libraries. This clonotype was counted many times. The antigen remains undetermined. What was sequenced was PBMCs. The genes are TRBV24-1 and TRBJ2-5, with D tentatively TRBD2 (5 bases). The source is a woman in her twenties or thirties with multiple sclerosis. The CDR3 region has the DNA TGTGCCACCAGTGGTGTCCGGGGATCGGATGAAGAGACCCAGTACTTC. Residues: CATSGVRGSDEETQYF.